This passage covers 3 T cell receptor beta chains from one sample sequenced in a study of early T cells in non-severe SARS-CoV-2 infection. MiXCR, run by TCRdb on the 5' RACE reads, gives a single entry per CDR3 protein. The sample lists tens of thousands of distinct CDR3 sequences; 8.7% were seen once. The material was whole blood, obtained at baseline. The receptors stem from an adult who was a healthcare worker with PCR-confirmed SARS-CoV-2 infection or an uninfected control (not recorded which).

This clonotype was found a few times. The gene calls are TRBV6-1 and TRBJ1-2, with D unresolved. The CDR3 runs 14 residues. Between the trimmed V and J ends, which lost 0 bases and 0 bases, there was a span of 5 bases. The V gene's germline CDR1 is MNHNS and CDR2 SASEGT. The DNA of the CDR3 is TGTGCCAGCAGTGAAGCTTGGACTAACTATGGCTACACCTTC. Protein product: CASSEAWTNYGYTF.

This clonotype was seen only a few times. V is TRBV7-6 and J is TRBJ2-2; 15 bases agree with TRBD2. Trimming cost V 0 bases and J 3 bases; bases outside gene matches: 8. This CDR3 has 20 amino acids. The germline V gene has CDR1 SGHVS and CDR2 FNYEAQ. This CDR3 is CASSLARTSGRAVDTGELFF. The CDR3, as DNA: TGTGCCAGCAGCTTAGCCCGGACTAGCGGGAGGGCCGTGGACACCGGGGAGCTGTTTTTT.

This clonotype has more than one count but fewer than ten. CDR3 coding DNA: TGTGCCAGCCGAAAGACCGGGGAGCTGTTTTTT. Protein product: CASRKTGELFF. V and J are TRBV12-3 or TRBV12-4 and TRBJ2-2, with no clear D. The CDR3 runs to 11 residues. Trimming cost V 8 bases and J 5 bases, with 6 bases left between them.